This T cell receptor beta chain was found in a study of cytomegalovirus exposure and HLA in healthy donors (dated by TCRdb to about 2017). Study-level background: An earlier analysis of under 600 of the donors reported roughly 300 Gb of sequence data and 120 million or so unique TCR beta sequences from 150 million to 200 million T cells. Roughly 300 gigabases of sequencing data and about 92 million unique TCR sequences made up an early release that covered around 640 HLA-typed donors. Among the roughly 380 genotyped donors, approximately 81% belonged to the genetic ancestry cluster associated with self-reported Caucasian donors. The study aimed to test whether cataloging public T cell receptors could reveal signatures of past pathogen exposure. The study used immunosequencing to profile the T cell repertoires of approximately 640 subjects and linked those repertoires to cytomegalovirus serostatus. Along with the roughly 610-subject first cohort, a separate validation cohort of over 90 different subjects was used. To predict cytomegalovirus infection status, the study combined high-throughput TCR immunosequencing, statistical association of individual TCRs with disease status, and machine learning. In a later analysis, previously published TCR beta repertoires from several hundred donors were re-analyzed and high-resolution HLA genotyping was added so that TCR occurrence patterns could be studied. Rather than using new phenotypic data, the later analysis identified candidate immune exposures from TCR beta sequences and from how often those sequences occurred across donors. In an earlier analysis of 550 to 700 of the donors, high-throughput TCR beta sequencing was used to judge whether each TCR beta V gene segment behaved as functional or pseudogenic. Alongside the repertoire data, information on donor age, sex, ethnicity and CMV serostatus was compiled. A later genetic analysis took genome-wide SNP genotypes for about 60% of the roughly 670 donors and used that subset as a discovery cohort. All discovery cohort repertoires had been generated using a single sequencing platform. Both class I and class II loci were covered by HLA typing, at four-digit resolution. Typing coverage varied by locus: roughly 629-640 donors for A, B, C, DRB1 and DQB1; more than 500 for DQA1; approximately 570 for DPA1; 450 to 480 for DPB1. Four to six DR-DQ haplotypes were handled as single units for association and clustering, since linkage in the cohort was strong. On average, 235,054 unique TCR beta nucleotide sequences were sequenced per donor among a few hundred genotyped donors of the cohort, with roughly a sixth of those sequences being non-productive.

Results the study describes overall, beyond this receptor: Most TCR sequences were observed very rarely across donors, whereas some public TCRs were present in many individuals. A cluster of highly shared sequence variants was judged likely to be a technical artifact of the sequencing pipeline. In a later analysis, around 17,000 TCR beta sequences were associated with specific HLA alleles at a false discovery rate of 0.05. In an earlier analysis of under 600 of the donors, most TCR beta V segments were observed in productive rearrangements about 90% or about 30% of the time, broadly matching IMGT annotations. In a later analysis, HLA-associated TCR beta chains were found to be more clonally expanded and to have lower generation probabilities than equally common non-associated chains. In the study, around 160 TCR beta chains were listed as associated with cytomegalovirus. Compared with the approximately 670-donor mean, donors in an Asian-associated ancestry cluster had fewer N-insertions in productive TCRs, according to a later genetic analysis. According to a later analysis, TCR association rates differed among HLA loci, with DRB1 alleles showing the most associated TCRs and HLA-C alleles showing the fewest. A further reported finding was that TCR beta sequences accurately predicted the HLA-A and HLA-B alleles for most subjects in the first cohort. For the cohort, immune exposure information was limited to CMV serostatus. Correlated functional status among segregating V segments might be attributable to linkage disequilibrium, but an unknown experimental factor could not be ruled out. Because counts were too low, roughly 16 rarely observed V segments, including chromosome 9 orphons, were left out of the earlier analysis of a few hundred of the donors. HLA typing was unavailable for some donors at each locus, so association tests used only the typed subset. According to a later analysis, parvovirus B19, influenza, CMV and Epstein-Barr virus appeared linked to several top co-occurrence clusters. Strong co-occurrence of HLA alleles, especially DR and DQ, made assigning TCR associations to individual alleles difficult. The 87-base-pair reads could not distinguish some IMGT-functional V segments, including TRBV6-2 and TRBV6-3, so those segments were excluded. The classifier was reported to diagnose cytomegalovirus status with high specificity and sensitivity in both the original cohort and the validation cohort. V-gene and J-gene trimming of TCR beta chains was associated with a missense DCLRE1C variant in a later genetic analysis, and the association was replicated in an independent cohort. The presence/absence analyses assumed that sequencing depth was roughly uniform across donors, and that assumption may not be true. This cohort had only TCR beta chains sequenced, and the lack of alpha or paired-chain data limited which features could be detected. A few of the identified cytomegalovirus-associated TCR beta chains were confirmed in vitro to be specific for cytomegalovirus antigens. In a later analysis, most CMV-associated TCR beta chains were found to appear HLA-restricted, with HLA associations seemingly driven largely by CMV exposure. It was suggested by the authors that the approach could potentially be generalized to other disease states and immunological phenotypes.

Concerning this clone: Its specific antigen is unknown. Per-base qualities were not stored, and no clone one base away is much larger.

The cohort was made up of roughly 670 healthy bone marrow donors. Cohort members were all nominally healthy when sampled, although unrecorded immune exposures were likely present. The donor tested CMV seropositive and was one of the 289 seropositive cohort members. Each donor provided a peripheral blood sample, and peripheral blood mononuclear cells were used for TCR beta sequencing. The Qiagen DNeasy Blood Extraction Kit was used to extract genomic DNA from the blood cell samples. Libraries were built with the immunoSEQ multiplex PCR assay. For the multiplex PCR, a mixture combining 60 forward primers for TCR Vbeta segments and 13 reverse primers for TCR Jbeta segments was used. A multiplex PCR assay on genomic DNA amplified the CDR3 region of rearranged TCR beta genes. The Illumina HiSeq System was used to sequence the amplified TCR beta libraries as 87-base-pair reads. Turning to the authors' computational methods: A later analysis tallied 75 million to 85 million unique TCR beta chains across the 550 to 850 repertoires, and about 10 million of those chains were shared by two or more donors. A nearest-neighbor algorithm error-corrected the raw reads and collapsed the reads into unique sequences, merging closely related sequences to remove PCR and sequencing errors. V, D and J gene segments were assigned by aligning CDR3 sequences to IMGT reference sequences. Each retained sequence needed at least a six-nucleotide match to both a V gene segment and a J gene segment. A rearrangement counted as productive if the CDR3 had no stop codons and remained in frame with V and J, and every other rearrangement counted as non-productive. Following IMGT convention, CDR3 was defined as the stretch from the second conserved V-encoded cysteine up to the conserved J-encoded phenylalanine. The earlier analysis of some 600 of the donors excluded sequences that lacked an unambiguous match to a single V gene segment. In an earlier analysis of approximately 560 of the donors, a V segment was called functional when productive rearrangements were above 56.7%, and segregating when the standard deviation between donors exceeded 5%. A statistical classification framework was built for diagnosing cytomegalovirus status from the catalog of TCR beta chain sequences. In a later analysis, V and J genes were assigned by comparing TCR nucleotide sequences against IMGT/GENE-DB human TR gene sequences. In a later analysis, CDR3 sequences and most-parsimonious VDJ recombination scenarios were assigned using the TCRdist pipeline. In a later analysis, each TCR beta chain was defined by its CDR3 amino acid sequence together with its V-gene family, and reads lacking a unique V-gene family were excluded. To address suspected cross-contamination and a sequencing artifact, a later analysis removed roughly 580 highly shared, low-generation-probability nucleotide sequences. In a later analysis, a clonal expansion index was calculated for each public chain from normalized within-repertoire ranks of inferred template counts. In a later analysis, generation probabilities were computed with a VDJ recombination model fitted to out-of-frame rearrangements, and the resulting probabilities were checked against IGoR. A later analysis scored TCR-TCR, TCR-HLA and TCR-CMV co-occurrence with hypergeometric tests, applying a repertoire-size bias correction to TCR pairs. False discovery rates were estimated in a later analysis by permuting HLA or CMV assignments 20 times. In a later analysis, co-occurring TCRs were grouped using DBSCAN, with TCRdist sequence similarity added in when clustering inside HLA-allele-positive subsets. Repertoires with fewer than 30,000 or more than 120,000 public chains, plus five repertoires with anomalous nucleotide sharing, were excluded from co-occurrence clustering. Held by TCRdb, this immuneACCESS table contains in-frame sequences only and omits some clones. Under half of the omission traces to an unresolved V gene where checked; the cause of the rest is unknown. D and trimming were read from the DNA, whereas the V and J calls and clone size are those reported in that table. Across this sample there are some 120,000 clones, with about 76% seen only once. The ten most abundant clones make up less than 15% of the sample.

According to the germline V gene, CDR1 reads SGHRS and CDR2 reads YFSETQ. Spanning cysteine to phenylalanine, the CDR3 consists of 19 amino acids. Of the read, only the CDR3 DNA is kept; its 57 bases are in frame from base 1. In this chain, TRBV5-1 is recombined with TRBJ2-5; TRBD2 agrees with 10 junctional bases. With the DNA end fitting TRBJ2-7 better, the J assignment may be wrong. The sample consisted of PBMCs. The TCR sequence derives from a woman aged 55-69 years in good health and CMV-seropositive. CDR3 sequence: CASSLYPSGSPSSSYEQYF. Read as DNA, the sequence is TGCGCCAGCAGCTTGTATCCTAGCGGGAGTCCCTCTTCCTCCTACGAGCAGTACTTC.